The present entry profiles one TCR beta chain with its context. Its specificity is not known. Primers for the PCR totalled 60 Vbeta and 13 Jbeta. The protocol was immunoSEQ multiplex PCR, while the TCRdb copy is restricted to in-frame clones and leaves out a portion. The data show approximately 75,000 clones, around 82% seen once. The source of the sample is a study of cytomegalovirus exposure and HLA in healthy donors. CDR1 and CDR2 (germline): SGDLS, YYNGEE. Trimming left V 0 bases short and J 9 bases short, with 15 bases between. This CDR3 comprises 14 residues. Whole-study findings and limits: A later analysis reportedly identified an Asian-associated ancestry cluster as carrying fewer N-insertions than the 666-donor mean.

The specimen sequenced was PBMCs. The receptor's source is a male donor in good health and CMV-seronegative. The rearrangement links TRBV9 to TRBJ2-5; D may be TRBD2 (6 bases). This chain's CDR3 is CASSVGGEMMAQYF. The CDR3 coding sequence is TGTGCCAGCAGCGTAGGGGGGGAAATGATGGCCCAGTACTTC.